One and the same sample provided the 13 T cell receptor beta chains below, sequenced in a study of metastatic and nonmetastatic thyroid tumors (dated by TCRdb to about 2020). Library preparation employed PCR. For sequencing, an Illumina HiSeq 4000 was employed. In-frame beta chains were kept once TCRdb had trimmed the public reads at Q25 with fastp and called clones with MiXCR. This sample is represented by around 41,000 clones; about 13% of them were singletons. 9.5% of the sample rests with the top ten. No treatment had been received by any patient before thyroid surgery. The sequencing sample was made of blood. The receptors here all came from a female donor with papillary thyroid cancer or a benign thyroid nodule (not recorded which). Some clones in this sample may be carry-over from other donors' samples.

This clone was observed a few times. This chain uses TRBV19 with TRBJ2-3, with 7 bases fitting TRBD1. The germline V gene has CDR1 LNHDA and CDR2 SQIVND (reference sequence). The CDR3 loop spans 12 amino acids. Germline trimming cut 5 bases from V and 11 bases from J; bases unmatched to any gene: 7. This chain's CDR3 is CASSETGLWQYF. Written as DNA, the CDR3 is TGTGCCAGTAGTGAGACAGGGCTCTGGCAGTATTTT.

This clone occurred many times. This may come from a read error, since a much larger clone is one base off. The V call is TRBV6-6, the J call TRBJ2-2, with a possible D match to TRBD2 (6 bases). CDR1 and CDR2 from the germline V gene are MNHNY and SVGAGI (reference sequence). The CDR3 has 14 residues. The CDR3 nucleotides read TGTGTCAGCAGTTACTCGGGGGAAATCGGGGAGCTGTTTTTT. This gives the protein CVSSYSGEIGELFF.

This clone was seen ten or more times. The J gene is TRBJ1-1, the V gene TRBV2, with D possibly TRBD1 on 5 matching bases. CDR3 length: 11 residues. Per the germline V gene, CDR1 is SNHLY and CDR2 is FYNNEI. Between the trimmed V and J ends, which lost 10 bases and 9 bases, there was a span of 15 bases. CDR3 in DNA: TGTGCCACTGGAGACAGCTCTCAAGCTTTCTTT. Residues: CATGDSSQAFF.

For this clone: Distinct nucleotide sequences in the sample also encode this CDR3. This rearrangement joins TRBV6-5 to TRBJ2-7; the match to TRBD1 covers 12 bases. CDR3 length equals 14 residues. J gave up 7 bases and V 5 bases, and 6 bases lay outside the gene matches. Germline-derived CDR1 and CDR2 are MNHEY and SVGAGI. The CDR3 protein is CASSHRDRGPEQYF. CDR3 bases: TGTGCCAGCAGTCACCGGGACAGGGGGCCAGAGCAGTACTTC.

This clone was seen ten or more times. The chain links TRBV5-1 to TRBJ2-3, with D possibly called TRBD1 or TRBD2 (5 bases each). This CDR3 is built from 16 residues. V was trimmed by 0 bases and J by 2 bases, leaving 13 bases between them. Germline values: CDR1 SGHRS, CDR2 YFSETQ. The CDR3 loop is CASSLEGRRNTDTQYF. The CDR3 DNA follows: TGCGCCAGCAGCTTGGAGGGACGGAGGAACACAGATACGCAGTATTTT. The complete variable domain, with remaining parts taken from reference TRBV5-1 and TRBJ2-3, reads KAGVTQTPRYLIKTRGQQVTLSCSPISGHRSVSWYQQTPGQGLQFLFEYFSETQRNKGNFPGRFSGRQFSNSRSEMNVSTLELGDSALYLCASSLEGRRNTDTQYFGPGTRLTVL.

In its sample, this clone was seen many times. The sample contains more than one DNA sequence encoding this CDR3. This rearrangement joins TRBV12-3 or TRBV12-4 to TRBJ1-4; D is unresolved. This CDR3 has 14 amino acids. Trimming pared 7 bases from V and 3 bases from J, leaving 12 bases between. DNA for the CDR3: TGTGCCAGCAATCGTGGCATCTCTAATGAAAAACTGTTTTTT. The encoded protein is CASNRGISNEKLFF.

This chain uses TRBV6-1 with TRBJ2-1, with 9 bases aligning to TRBD2. With V trimmed by 6 bases and J by 2 bases, 8 bases remained unmatched. The CDR3 runs to 16 residues. CDR1 is MNHNS and CDR2 is SASEGT in the germline V gene. CDR3 DNA: TGTGCCAGCAGGTTTAGCGGGAGCCAAACCTACAATGAGCAGTTCTTC. Translation gives CASRFSGSQTYNEQFF.

This clone was seen ten or more times. The chain has TRBV30 and TRBJ2-7; 8 bases agree with TRBD1. CDR3 length equals 14 residues. The J segment lost 2 bases and the V segment lost 3 bases, leaving 6 bases of the junction unmatched. The V gene's germline CDR1 is GTSNPN and CDR2 SVGIG (reference sequence). CDR3 DNA sequence: TGTGCCTGGAGGGGGACAGGCTTTACCTACGAGCAGTACTTC. Amino acid sequence: CAWRGTGFTYEQYF.

As to this clone: This could be a read error, since a much larger clone is one nucleotide away. The rearrangement joins TRBV7-8 to TRBJ2-5; D may correspond to TRBD1 or TRBD2 (5 bases each). V was shortened by 8 bases and J by 1 base, with 11 bases between the two germline ends. Per germline, CDR1 SGHVS and CDR2 FQNEAQ. CDR3 length: 13 residues. The CDR3 bases are TGTGCCAGCCGGTGGGACGGCCAAGAGACCCAGTACTTC. It is translated as CASRWDGQETQYF.

This clone was picked up a small number of times. The junction does not match germline at one end; this may be a read error. In the same sample, other DNA sequences code for this CDR3. The CDR3 coding sequence is TGTGCCAGCAGCTTGAGCAGGAGCAATCAGCCCCAACATTTT. Its translation: CASSLSRSNQPQHF. The chain combines TRBV5-8 with TRBJ1-5; D is undetermined. The CDR3 has 14 amino acids. Germline values: CDR1 SGHTS, CDR2 YDEGEE.

In this sample, this clone turned up a few times. V usage is TRBV28 and J usage is TRBJ1-2; tentative D call: TRBD1 (5 bases). CDR3 length: 13 residues. Germline V lookup: CDR1 MDHEN, CDR2 SYDVKM. Trimming shortened V by 5 bases and J by 6 bases, and 13 bases separated the two germline ends. The CDR3 loop reads CASSLQPGDGYTF. The DNA for the CDR3 is TGTGCCAGCAGTCTTCAGCCGGGGGATGGCTACACCTTC.

In this sample, this clone turned up many times. The chain joins TRBV20-1 to TRBJ2-1; no definite D call. CDR3 length: 11 amino acids. The ends were cut back, 3 bases at V and 8 bases at J, with 8 bases in the middle. Germline V gives CDR1 DFQATT, CDR2 SNEGSKA (reference sequence). Here the CDR3 reads CSASRPDEQFF. The CDR3 bases are TGCAGTGCTAGTCGGCCGGATGAGCAGTTCTTC.

This clone was picked up many times. The rearrangement joins TRBV6-1 to TRBJ2-1; D might be TRBD2 (5 bases). Trimming pared 4 bases from V and 1 base from J, leaving 11 bases between. This CDR3 comprises 15 residues. The germline CDR1 and CDR2 sequences are MNHNS and SASEGT. CDR3 in amino acids: CASSVGGGSYNEQFF. The CDR3, as DNA: TGTGCCAGCAGTGTGGGTGGAGGTTCCTACAATGAGCAGTTCTTC.